One and the same sample provided the 14 T cell receptor beta chains below, sequenced in a study of T cell repertoires in cytomegalovirus infection. TCRdb redid the calling of the reads with MiXCR, one entry per CDR3 protein. The data show 110,000 to 150,000 distinct CDR3 sequences, 32% seen once. Their cognate antigens are unknown. The specimen was CD8+ T cells from cultured PBMCs, collected from culture after CMV antigen stimulation. These receptors were collected from a human donor in good health (CMV status not recorded). Some clones in this sample may be carry-over from other donors' samples.

V gene TRBV12-3 or TRBV12-4 combines with J gene TRBJ1-6, with D possibly TRBD1 on 5 matching bases. Between the trimmed V and J ends, which lost 8 bases and 14 bases, there was a span of 22 bases. The CDR3 covers 14 residues. CDR3 in amino acids: CASHFPGPEKTLHF. The CDR3 DNA reads TGTGCCAGCCATTTCCCGGGACCAGAGAAAACCCTCCACTTT.

V and J are TRBV20-1 and TRBJ2-2; D is possibly TRBD1 (6 bases). Trimming cost V 6 bases and J 0 bases, with 17 bases left between them. The germline V gene has CDR1 DFQATT and CDR2 SNEGSKA (reference sequence). This CDR3 is built from 16 residues. CDR3 in DNA: TGCAGTGCCATAGGGGGACACAGGGCGAACACCGGGGAGCTGTTTTTT. Residues: CSAIGGHRANTGELFF.

J is TRBJ1-1 and V is TRBV4-1; TRBD1 agrees at 10 bases. The CDR3 has 15 amino acids. From germline, CDR1 is MGHRA and CDR2 YSYEKL. The junction had 7 bases not matched to a gene; V was cut back by 3 bases and J by 6 bases. Written as DNA, the CDR3 is TGCGCCAGCAGCCACCAGGGGACAGGGGTTCCTGAAGCTTTCTTT. Encoded protein: CASSHQGTGVPEAFF.

The rearrangement uses TRBV6-5 and TRBJ1-2; D gene unclear. The CDR3 is 14 amino acids. The V and J ends lost 4 bases and 3 bases respectively, with 12 bases between them. From germline, CDR1 is MNHEY and CDR2 SVGAGI. Here the CDR3 reads CASSSIDTHYGYTF. Here the CDR3 DNA reads TGTGCCAGCAGTTCCATAGACACCCACTATGGCTACACCTTC.

This clonotype was seen repeatedly, ten times or more. This chain joins TRBV4-1 and TRBJ1-2; no clear D. V shed 0 bases and J shed 0 bases, with 5 bases lying between them. Germline CDR1 MGHRA, CDR2 YSYEKL. The CDR3 has 14 amino acids. CDR3 sequence reads: CASSQDKANYGYTF. CDR3 DNA: TGCGCCAGCAGCCAAGATAAGGCTAACTATGGCTACACCTTC.

This chain links TRBV6-5 with TRBJ2-3; 10 bases align to TRBD2. Germline CDR1 is MNHEY and CDR2 is SVGAGI. V gave up 6 bases and J gave up 0 bases; unmatched junction bases: 6. This CDR3 region has 16 residues. For the CDR3, the DNA is TGTGCCAGCAGCGCTAGCGGGGGCACTAGCACAGATACGCAGTATTTT. Protein product: CASSASGGTSTDTQYF.

This clonotype was picked up a small number of times. The chain joins TRBV6-1 to TRBJ2-3, with D possibly TRBD1 on 6 matching bases. The V gene lost 2 bases and the J gene lost 2 bases, with 17 bases spanning the gap. The CDR3 contains 17 residues. The V gene's germline CDR1 is MNHNS and CDR2 SASEGT. The chain's CDR3 is CASSERGLGPPTDTQYF. CDR3 nucleotides: TGTGCCAGCAGTGAAAGGGGGTTAGGCCCGCCCACAGATACGCAGTATTTT.

The sample holds a few counts of this clonotype. In nucleotides, the CDR3 is TGTGCCAGCAGTGAAGTCTTTGGAACGGGCTATGGCTACACCTTC. It codes for CASSEVFGTGYGYTF. This chain connects TRBV2 to TRBJ1-2, with D uncertain. The ends were cut back, 1 base at V and 4 bases at J, with 13 bases in the middle. Germline V gene lookup returns CDR1 SNHLY and CDR2 FYNNEI. The CDR3 consists of 15 residues.

As DNA, the CDR3 is TGTGCCAGTAGTATTTACGACAGTAACACTGAAGCTTTCTTT. Translating it yields CASSIYDSNTEAFF. The gene calls are TRBV19 and TRBJ1-1, with D possibly being TRBD1 (5 bases). Germline CDR1 and CDR2: LNHDA and SQIVND (reference sequence). The CDR3 is 14 amino acids. Trimming took 3 bases from V and 2 from J, leaving 10 bases between them.

The J gene is TRBJ2-3, the V gene TRBV12-3 or TRBV12-4; 10 bases align to TRBD2. This CDR3 comprises 11 residues. The junction had 4 bases not matched to a gene; V was cut back by 8 bases and J by 11 bases. In DNA form, the CDR3 reads TGTGCCAGCCGCGGACTAGCGGAGCAGTATTTT. Encoded protein: CASRGLAEQYF.

This clonotype showed up many times. The V call is TRBV7-8, the J call TRBJ2-2; D is unclear. The CDR3 runs to 13 residues. CDR1 and CDR2 (germline): SGHVS, FQNEAQ. V lost 1 base and J 7 bases, leaving 7 bases between the germline ends. DNA for the CDR3: TGTGCCAGCAGCTTAGAAGGGCACGGGGAGCTGTTTTTT. Encoded protein: CASSLEGHGELFF.

The sample holds a few counts of this clonotype. V gene TRBV12-3 or TRBV12-4 combines with J gene TRBJ2-5; 11 nucleotides align to TRBD2. Unmatched junction bases numbered 14, after V lost 3 bases and J lost 5 bases. The CDR3 loop spans 18 amino acids. CDR3 residues: CASSFGLAGYTEGETQYF. CDR3 DNA: TGTGCCAGCAGTTTTGGACTAGCGGGCTATACAGAGGGGGAGACCCAGTACTTC.

The rearrangement joins TRBV4-1 to TRBJ1-1; no reliable D call. The ends were cut back, 0 bases at V and 0 bases at J, with 8 bases in the middle. The germline CDR1 and CDR2 sequences are MGHRA and YSYEKL. There are 15 residues in the CDR3. DNA for the CDR3: TGCGCCAGCAGCCAAGAACCCCTTCTGAACACTGAAGCTTTCTTT. Amino acids: CASSQEPLLNTEAFF.

V gene TRBV15 combines with J gene TRBJ2-1; 10 bases agree with TRBD1. Germline CDR1 LNHNV, CDR2 YYDKDF (reference sequence). The V and J ends lost 2 bases and 7 bases, in that order; junction bases with no gene match: 8. This CDR3 spans 16 amino acids. The CDR3 DNA follows: TGTGCCACCAGCAGAAGCCCGGGACAGGGGATAAATGAGCAGTTCTTC. This translates into CATSRSPGQGINEQFF. Full variable domain (rest looked up from reference TRBV15 and TRBJ2-1): DAMVIQNPRYQVTQFGKPVTLSCSQTLNHNVMYWYQQKSSQAPKLLFHYYDKDFNNEADTPDNFQSRRPNTSFCFLDIRSPGLGDTAMYLCATSRSPGQGINEQFFGPGTRLTVL.